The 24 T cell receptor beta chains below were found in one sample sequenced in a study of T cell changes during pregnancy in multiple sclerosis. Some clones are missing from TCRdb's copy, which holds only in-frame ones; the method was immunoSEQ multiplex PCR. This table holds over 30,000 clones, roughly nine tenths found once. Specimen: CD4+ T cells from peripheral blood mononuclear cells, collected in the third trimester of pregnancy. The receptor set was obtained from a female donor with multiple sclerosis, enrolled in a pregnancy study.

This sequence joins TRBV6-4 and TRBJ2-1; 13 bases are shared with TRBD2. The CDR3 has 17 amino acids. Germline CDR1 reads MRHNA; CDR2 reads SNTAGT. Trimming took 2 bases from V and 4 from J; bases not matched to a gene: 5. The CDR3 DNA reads TGTGCCAGCAGTGACCGACTAGCGGGAGGTACTTACAATGAGCAGTTCTTC. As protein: CASSDRLAGGTYNEQFF.

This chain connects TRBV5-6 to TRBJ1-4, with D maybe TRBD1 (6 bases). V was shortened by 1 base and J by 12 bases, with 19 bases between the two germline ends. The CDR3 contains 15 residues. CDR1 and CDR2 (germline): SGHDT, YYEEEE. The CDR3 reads CASSLYRDKAEELFF. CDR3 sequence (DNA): TGTGCCAGCAGCTTGTACAGGGATAAAGCCGAAGAACTGTTTTTT.

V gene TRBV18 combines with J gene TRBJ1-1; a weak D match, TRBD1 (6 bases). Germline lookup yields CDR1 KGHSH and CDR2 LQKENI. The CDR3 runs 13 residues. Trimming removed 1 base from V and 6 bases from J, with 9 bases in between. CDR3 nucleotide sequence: TGTGCCAGCTCACCACGGCAGGGGCCTGAAGCTTTCTTT. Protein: CASSPRQGPEAFF.

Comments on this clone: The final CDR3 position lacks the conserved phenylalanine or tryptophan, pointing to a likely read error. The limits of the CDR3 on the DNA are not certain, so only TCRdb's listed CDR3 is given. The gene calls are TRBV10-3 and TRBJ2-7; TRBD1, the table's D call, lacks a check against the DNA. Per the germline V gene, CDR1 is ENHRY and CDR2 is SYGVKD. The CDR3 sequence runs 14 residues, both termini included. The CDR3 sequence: CAISSTGGFRKHTL.

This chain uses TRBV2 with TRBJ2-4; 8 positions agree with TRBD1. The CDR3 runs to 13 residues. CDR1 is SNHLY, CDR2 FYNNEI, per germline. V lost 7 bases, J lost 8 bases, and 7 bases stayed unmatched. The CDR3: CASNGQGLDIQYF. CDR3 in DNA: TGTGCCAGCAATGGACAGGGATTGGACATTCAGTACTTC.

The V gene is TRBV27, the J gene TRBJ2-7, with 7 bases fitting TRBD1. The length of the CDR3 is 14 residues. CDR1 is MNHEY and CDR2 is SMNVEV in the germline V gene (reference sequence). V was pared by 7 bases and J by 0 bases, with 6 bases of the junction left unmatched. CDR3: CASTDNRGSYEQYF. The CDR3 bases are TGTGCCAGCACCGATAACAGGGGCTCCTACGAGCAGTACTTC.

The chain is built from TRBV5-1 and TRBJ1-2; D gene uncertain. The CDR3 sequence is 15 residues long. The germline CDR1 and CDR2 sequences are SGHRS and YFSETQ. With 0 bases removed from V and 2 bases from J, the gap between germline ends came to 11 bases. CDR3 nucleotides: TGCGCCAGCAGCTTGGATATCGGGGAAAACTATGGCTACACCTTC. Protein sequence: CASSLDIGENYGYTF.

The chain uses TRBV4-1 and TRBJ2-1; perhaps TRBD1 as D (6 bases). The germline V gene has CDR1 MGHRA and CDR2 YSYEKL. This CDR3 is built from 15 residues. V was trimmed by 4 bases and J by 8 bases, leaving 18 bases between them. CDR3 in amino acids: CASSRGDTNGDEQFF. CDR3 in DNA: TGCGCCAGCAGCCGAGGGGACACAAATGGCGATGAGCAGTTCTTC.

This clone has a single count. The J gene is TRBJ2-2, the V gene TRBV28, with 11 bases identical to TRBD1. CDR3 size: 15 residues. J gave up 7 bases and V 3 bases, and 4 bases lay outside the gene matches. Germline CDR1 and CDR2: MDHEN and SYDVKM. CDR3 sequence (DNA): TGTGCCAGCAGTTTGGGACAGGGGGATGTCGGGGAGCTGTTTTTT. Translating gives CASSLGQGDVGELFF. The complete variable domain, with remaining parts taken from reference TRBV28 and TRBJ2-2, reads DVKVTQSSRYLVKRTGEKVFLECVQDMDHENMFWYRQDPGLGLRLIYFSYDVKMKEKGDIPEGYSVSREKKERFSLILESASTNQTSMYLCASSLGQGDVGELFFGEGSRLTVL.

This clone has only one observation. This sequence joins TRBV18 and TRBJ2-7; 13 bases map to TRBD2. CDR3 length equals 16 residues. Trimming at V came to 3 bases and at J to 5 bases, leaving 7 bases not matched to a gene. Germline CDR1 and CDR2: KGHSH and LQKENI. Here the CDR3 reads CASSPRTGTSGNEQYF. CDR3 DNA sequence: TGTGCCAGCTCACCCCGAACTGGGACTAGCGGGAACGAGCAGTACTTC.

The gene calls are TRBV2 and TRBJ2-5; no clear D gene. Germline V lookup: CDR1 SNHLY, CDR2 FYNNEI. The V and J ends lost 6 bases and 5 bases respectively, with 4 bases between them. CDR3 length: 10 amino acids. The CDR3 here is CASSEETQYF. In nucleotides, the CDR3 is TGTGCCAGCAGCGAGGAGACCCAGTACTTC.

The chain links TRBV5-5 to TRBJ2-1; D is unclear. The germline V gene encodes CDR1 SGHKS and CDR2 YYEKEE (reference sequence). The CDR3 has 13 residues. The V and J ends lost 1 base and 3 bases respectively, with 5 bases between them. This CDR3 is CASSLTYYNEQFF. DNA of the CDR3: TGTGCCAGCAGCTTGACCTACTACAATGAGCAGTTCTTC.

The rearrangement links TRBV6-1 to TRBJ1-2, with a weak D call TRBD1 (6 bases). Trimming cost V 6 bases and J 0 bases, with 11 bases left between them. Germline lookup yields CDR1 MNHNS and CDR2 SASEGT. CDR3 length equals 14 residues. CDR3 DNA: TGTGCCAGCAGGGAGACAGGAACTAACTATGGCTACACCTTC. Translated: CASRETGTNYGYTF.

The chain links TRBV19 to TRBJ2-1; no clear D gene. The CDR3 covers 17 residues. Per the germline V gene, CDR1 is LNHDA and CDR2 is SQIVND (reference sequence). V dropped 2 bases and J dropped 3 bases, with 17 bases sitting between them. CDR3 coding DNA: TGTGCCAGTAGTATACTTGGAGCTACCGATAACTACAATGAGCAGTTCTTC. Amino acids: CASSILGATDNYNEQFF.

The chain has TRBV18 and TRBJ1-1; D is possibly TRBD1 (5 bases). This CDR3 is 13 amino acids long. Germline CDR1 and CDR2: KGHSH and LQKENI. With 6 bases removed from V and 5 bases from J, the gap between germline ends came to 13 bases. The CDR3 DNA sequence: TGTGCCAGCTCCCCGAACGGGGGGACTGAAGCTTTCTTT. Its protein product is CASSPNGGTEAFF.

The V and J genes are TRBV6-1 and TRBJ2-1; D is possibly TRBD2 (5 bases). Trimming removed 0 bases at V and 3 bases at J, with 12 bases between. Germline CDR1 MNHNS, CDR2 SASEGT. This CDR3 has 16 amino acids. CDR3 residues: CASSEALRGYYNEQFF. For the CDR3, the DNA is TGTGCCAGCAGTGAAGCGCTACGCGGGTACTACAATGAGCAGTTCTTC.

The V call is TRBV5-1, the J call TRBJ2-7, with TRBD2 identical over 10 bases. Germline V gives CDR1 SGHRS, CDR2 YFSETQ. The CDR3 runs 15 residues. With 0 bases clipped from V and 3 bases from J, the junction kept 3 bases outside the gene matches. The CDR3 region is CASSLAASGSYEQYF. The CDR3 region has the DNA TGCGCCAGCAGCTTGGCCGCTAGCGGGAGCTACGAGCAGTACTTC.

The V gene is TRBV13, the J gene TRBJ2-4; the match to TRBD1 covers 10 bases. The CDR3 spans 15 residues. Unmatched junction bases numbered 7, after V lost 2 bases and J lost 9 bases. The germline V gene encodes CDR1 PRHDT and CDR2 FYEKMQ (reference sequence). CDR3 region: CASSLRDRGGSIQYF. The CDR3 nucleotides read TGTGCCAGCAGCTTACGGGACAGGGGTGGGAGCATTCAGTACTTC.

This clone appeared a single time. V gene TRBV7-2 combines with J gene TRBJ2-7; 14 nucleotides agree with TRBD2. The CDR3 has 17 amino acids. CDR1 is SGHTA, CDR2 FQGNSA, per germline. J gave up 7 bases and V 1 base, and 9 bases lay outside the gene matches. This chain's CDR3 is CASSLVGGTSGSGEQYF. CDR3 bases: TGTGCCAGCAGCTTAGTTGGAGGGACTAGCGGGAGTGGAGAGCAGTACTTC. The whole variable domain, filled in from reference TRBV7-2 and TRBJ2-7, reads GAGVSQSPSNKVTEKGKDVELRCDPISGHTALYWYRQSLGQGLEFLIYFQGNSAPDKSGLPSDRFSAERTGGSVSTLTIQRTQQEDSAVYLCASSLVGGTSGSGEQYFGPGTRLTVT.

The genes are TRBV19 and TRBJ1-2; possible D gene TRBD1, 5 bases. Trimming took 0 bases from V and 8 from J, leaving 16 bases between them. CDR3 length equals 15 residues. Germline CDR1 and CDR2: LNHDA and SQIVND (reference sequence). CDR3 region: CASSIEAEASGGYTF. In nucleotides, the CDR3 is TGTGCCAGTAGTATAGAGGCTGAGGCTTCAGGGGGCTACACCTTC.

CDR3 region: CASSYSGFYGYTF. In DNA, the CDR3 is TGTGCCAGCAGTTATTCAGGGTTCTATGGCTACACCTTC. This sequence joins TRBV6-5 and TRBJ1-2, with a possible D match to TRBD1 (5 bases). Trimming removed 3 bases at V and 4 bases at J, with 9 bases between. The CDR3 loop spans 13 amino acids. Germline V gene lookup returns CDR1 MNHEY and CDR2 SVGAGI.

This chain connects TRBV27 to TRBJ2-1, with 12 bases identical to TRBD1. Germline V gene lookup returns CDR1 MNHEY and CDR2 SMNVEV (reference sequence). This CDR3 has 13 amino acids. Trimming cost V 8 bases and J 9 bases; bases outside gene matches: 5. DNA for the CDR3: TGTGCCAGCCGGGACAGGGGGCGTGGTGAGCAGTTCTTC. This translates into CASRDRGRGEQFF.

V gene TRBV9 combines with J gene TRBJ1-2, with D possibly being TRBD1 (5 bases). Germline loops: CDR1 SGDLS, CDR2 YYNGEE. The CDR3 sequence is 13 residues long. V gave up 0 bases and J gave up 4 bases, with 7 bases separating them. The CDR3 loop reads CASSVEGPYGYTF. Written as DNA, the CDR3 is TGTGCCAGCAGCGTAGAGGGGCCCTATGGCTACACCTTC. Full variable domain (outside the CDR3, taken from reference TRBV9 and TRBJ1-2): DSGVTQTPKHLITATGQRVTLRCSPRSGDLSVYWYQQSLDQGLQFLIQYYNGEERAKGNILERFSAQQFPDLHSELNLSSLELGDSALYFCASSVEGPYGYTFGSGTRLTVV.

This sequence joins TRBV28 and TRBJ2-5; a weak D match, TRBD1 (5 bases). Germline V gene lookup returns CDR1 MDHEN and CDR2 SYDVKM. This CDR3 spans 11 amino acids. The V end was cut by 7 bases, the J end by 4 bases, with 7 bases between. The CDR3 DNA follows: TGTGCCAGCACAGACAGAGAGACCCAGTACTTC. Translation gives CASTDRETQYF.